This T cell receptor (beta chain) was sequenced during a study of T cell responses to AZD1222 COVID-19 vaccine (dated by TCRdb to the early 2020s). Concerning the study at large: TCR sequencing covered roughly 230 trial participants: 207 given two doses of AZD1222 and 26 given two doses of MenACWY control vaccine. Trial participants were enrolled by age into 18-55, 56-69 and 70-plus year subgroups, with around 150, 28 and 57 TCR-sequenced participants respectively. Study-level results and caveats: Conclusions about previously exposed vaccinees were limited because only a handful of AZD1222 recipients were SARS-CoV-2 seropositive at baseline. Because no day 14 peak-response samples were available, repertoires were characterized only after the peak T cell response. The 56-69-year group was small, and its depth increase did not reach significance, likely because of low power. Vaccine-associated CD4 TCRs spanned the whole spike protein, with dominant responses in regions 160-218 and 743-854. Participants were mostly white British and included more females than males, and it was suggested by the authors that clonal diversity may have been underestimated. After two AZD1222 doses, both the breadth and the depth of spike-specific TCRs were significantly higher than at day 0 and than in MenACWY recipients. Epitopes outside the regions mutated in the B.1.351 and B.1.1.7 variants were reportedly recognized by nearly half of the unique spike-specific TCRs.

Details on this clone: The antigen it binds to is not known. The junction departs from the called germline gene at one end, perhaps through a read error.

From the cysteine up to the phenylalanine, the CDR3 has a length of 13 residues. The retained sequence is limited to the CDR3, 39 bases, with the frame set at the first base. For CDR1 and CDR2, the germline V gene lists LGHNT and FRNRAP. What this sample's time point label stands for: about 28 days (+/-7) after the second vaccine dose. AZD1222 recipients with second doses at about 4 weeks or about 12 weeks were pooled, because spike-specific TCR depth and breadth did not differ between schedules. Samples from vaccinated people were obtained from the UK trials COV001 and COV002, which included a single-blind randomized controlled phase 2/3 trial of AZD1222 (ChAdOx1 nCoV-19) in healthy adults. For TCRbeta chain sequencing, PBMC samples from trial participants were taken at day 0 and at day 28 after the second dose. The CDR3 regions of human TCRbeta chains were subjected to immunosequencing. The authors' analysis ran thus. Repertoire TCRs were checked for matches against a reference library of SARS-CoV-2-specific TCRs that had been generated using the MIRA antigen-specificity platform. Breadth meant the fraction of unique TCRs that were SARS-CoV-2-associated, whereas depth meant the fraction of total T cells that were SARS-CoV-2-associated. Using the MIRA data, every spike-specific TCR was mapped to the spike region that the TCR reacted to and assigned to either a CD4 or a CD8 class. Log10-transformed breadth and depth values were compared by one-way ANOVA with Sidak's multiple comparisons tests. The source is immuneACCESS, and TCRdb retained only in-frame sequences with V and J called. Part of the clones is not carried over; for the studies checked, unresolved V genes explain less than half of this, and the remainder is unexplained. V, J and clone size derive from that table, while D and trimming were established from the DNA sequence. This sample is represented by fewer than 200,000 clones; more than 75% of them were singletons. The biggest ten clones account for more than 4% of the sample.

The chain uses TRBV12-5 and TRBJ2-1; no confident D gene assignment can be made. The TCR sequence derives from an adult who received the AZD1222 COVID-19 vaccine. The sequencing here drew on peripheral blood, taken 28 days after the second AZD1222 dose. In nucleotides, the sequence is TGTGCTAGTGGCCTCCCCCCCGGGTGGAATGTGGTCTTC. This yields the protein CASGLPPGWNVVF. This CDR3, with the reference TRBV12-5 and TRBJ2-1 proteins standing in past its ends, gives the full variable domain DARVTQTPRHKVTEMGQEVTMRCQPILGHNTVFWYRQTMMQGLELLAYFRNRAPLDDSGMPKDRFSAEMPDATLATLKIQPSEPRDSAVYFCASGLPPGWNVVFGPGTRLTVL.